The clone carrying this TCR beta chain was observed a handful of times. Its target is unknown. Stated time point: patch test 3, about 24 weeks after DPC sensitization. Specified treatment: therapeutic diphenylcyclopropenone sensitization with weekly scalp DPC. Before extraction, the whole blood was not fractionated, and total RNA was taken from it. Original data processing: Sample TCR counts, which ranged from roughly 23,224 to 750,000, had a median of approximately 96,000. One entry per CDR3 protein results from TCRdb running MiXCR on the RACE reads. The V and J calls and clone size come from TCRdb's table, not from the authors' own analysis. The sample includes 80,000 to 100,000 distinct CDR3 sequences, more than 10% of them seen just once. The data belong to a study of human T cells and chemical hapten exposure. Whole-study context: Read at 6 days, the patch tests placed 0.01% DPC on the upper back. The study's findings and limits: Expanded TCRs were compared with controls, and the expanded TCRs formed significantly more large CDR3 similarity clusters.

Trimming took off 4 bases at V and 0 bases at J, with 6 bases between the two ends. This CDR3 region has 14 residues. In germline, CDR1 is MNHEY, CDR2 SMNVEV (reference sequence). The sequence was obtained from a woman aged 45-65 years with alopecia areata. Some clones in this sample may be carry-over from other donors' samples. The starting material was whole blood, obtained in connection with sensitization to the hapten diphenylcyclopropenone (DPC). This chain uses TRBV27 with TRBJ2-2, with TRBD1 as a possible D gene (5 bases). CDR3 loop: CASSWGPNTGELFF. The CDR3 DNA follows: TGTGCCAGCAGTTGGGGCCCGAACACCGGGGAGCTGTTTTTT.